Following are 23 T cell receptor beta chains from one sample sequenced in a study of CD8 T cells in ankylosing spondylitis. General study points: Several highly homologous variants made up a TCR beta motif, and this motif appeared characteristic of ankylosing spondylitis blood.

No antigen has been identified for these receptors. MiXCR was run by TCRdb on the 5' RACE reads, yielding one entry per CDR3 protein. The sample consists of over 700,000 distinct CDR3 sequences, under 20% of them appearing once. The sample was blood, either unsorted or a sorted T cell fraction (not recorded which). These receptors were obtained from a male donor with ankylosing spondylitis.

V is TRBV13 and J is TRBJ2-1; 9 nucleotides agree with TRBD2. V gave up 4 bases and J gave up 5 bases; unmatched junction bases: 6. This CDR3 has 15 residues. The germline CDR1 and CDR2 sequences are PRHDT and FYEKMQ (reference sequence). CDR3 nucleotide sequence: TGTGCCAGCAGCTCCGCTAGCGGGAACCACAATGAGCAGTTCTTC. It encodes CASSSASGNHNEQFF.

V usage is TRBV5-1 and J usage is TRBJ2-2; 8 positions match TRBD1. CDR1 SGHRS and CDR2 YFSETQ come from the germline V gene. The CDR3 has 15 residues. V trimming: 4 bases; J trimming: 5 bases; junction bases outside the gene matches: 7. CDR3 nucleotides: TGCGCCAGCAGCGGCGGGACAGGTGTGACCGGGGAGCTGTTTTTT. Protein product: CASSGGTGVTGELFF.

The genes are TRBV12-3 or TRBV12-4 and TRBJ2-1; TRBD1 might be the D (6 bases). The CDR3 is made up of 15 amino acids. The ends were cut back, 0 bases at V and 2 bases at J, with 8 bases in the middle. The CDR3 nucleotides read TGTGCCAGCAGTTTAGCGACAGGAGCCTACAATGAGCAGTTCTTC. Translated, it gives CASSLATGAYNEQFF.

The CDR3 is CATLPQGSPIEQYF. The CDR3 DNA is TGTGCCACCCTGCCCCAGGGCTCCCCTATCGAGCAGTACTTC. V is TRBV25-1 and J is TRBJ2-7, with D perhaps matching TRBD1 (5 bases). With 10 bases removed from V and 6 bases from J, the gap between germline ends came to 22 bases. Germline CDR1 MGHDK, CDR2 SYGVNS. The CDR3 loop spans 14 amino acids.

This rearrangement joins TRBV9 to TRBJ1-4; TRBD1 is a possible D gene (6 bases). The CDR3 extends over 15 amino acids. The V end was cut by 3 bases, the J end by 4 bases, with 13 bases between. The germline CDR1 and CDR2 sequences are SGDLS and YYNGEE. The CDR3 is CASSDPRDINEKLFF. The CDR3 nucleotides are TGTGCCAGCAGCGACCCTCGGGACATTAATGAAAAACTGTTTTTT. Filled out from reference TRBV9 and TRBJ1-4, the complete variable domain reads DSGVTQTPKHLITATGQRVTLRCSPRSGDLSVYWYQQSLDQGLQFLIQYYNGEERAKGNILERFSAQQFPDLHSELNLSSLELGDSALYFCASSDPRDINEKLFFGSGTQLSVL.

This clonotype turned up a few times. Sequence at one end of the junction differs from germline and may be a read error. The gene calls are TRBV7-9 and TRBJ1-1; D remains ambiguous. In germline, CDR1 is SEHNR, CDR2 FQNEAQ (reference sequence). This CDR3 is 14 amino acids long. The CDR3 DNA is TGTGCCAGCAGCCCCCTACGAGGGAACCCTGAAGCTTTCTTT. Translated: CASSPLRGNPEAFF.

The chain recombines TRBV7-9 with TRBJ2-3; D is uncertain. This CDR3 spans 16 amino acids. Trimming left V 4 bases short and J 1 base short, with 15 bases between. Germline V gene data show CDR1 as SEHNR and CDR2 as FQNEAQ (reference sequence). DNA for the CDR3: TGTGCCAGCAGCTCCACCGACGTTGGCCGCACAGATACGCAGTATTTT. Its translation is CASSSTDVGRTDTQYF. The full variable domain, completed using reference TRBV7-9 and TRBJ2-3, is DTGVSQNPRHKITKRGQNVTFRCDPISEHNRLYWYRQTLGQGPEFLTYFQNEAQLEKSRLLSDRFSAERPKGSFSTLEIQRTEQGDSAMYLCASSSTDVGRTDTQYFGPGTRLTVL.

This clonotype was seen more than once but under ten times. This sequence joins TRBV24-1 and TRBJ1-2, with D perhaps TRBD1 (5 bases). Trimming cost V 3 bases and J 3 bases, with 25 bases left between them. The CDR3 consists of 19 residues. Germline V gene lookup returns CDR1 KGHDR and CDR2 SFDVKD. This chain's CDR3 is CATSDHSTFGDGDDYGYTF. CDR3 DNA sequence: TGTGCCACCAGTGATCATTCGACTTTTGGGGACGGGGACGACTATGGCTACACCTTC.

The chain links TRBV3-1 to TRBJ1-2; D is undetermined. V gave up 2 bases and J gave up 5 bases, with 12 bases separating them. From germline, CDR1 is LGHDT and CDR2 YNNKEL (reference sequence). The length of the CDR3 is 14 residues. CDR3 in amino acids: CASSQKGWAYGYTF. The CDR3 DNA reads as TGTGCCAGCAGCCAAAAGGGTTGGGCGTATGGCTACACCTTC.

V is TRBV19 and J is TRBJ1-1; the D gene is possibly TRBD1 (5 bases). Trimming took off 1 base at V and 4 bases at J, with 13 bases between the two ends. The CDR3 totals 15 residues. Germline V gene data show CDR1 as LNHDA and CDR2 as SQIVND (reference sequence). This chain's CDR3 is CASSIVPGRLTEAFF. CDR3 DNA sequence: TGTGCCAGTAGTATAGTACCGGGACGGCTCACTGAAGCTTTCTTT.

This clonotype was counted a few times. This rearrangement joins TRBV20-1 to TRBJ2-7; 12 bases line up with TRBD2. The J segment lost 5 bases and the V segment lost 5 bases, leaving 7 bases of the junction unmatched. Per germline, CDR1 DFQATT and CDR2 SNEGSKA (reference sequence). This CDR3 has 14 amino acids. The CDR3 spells CSARLAGVRNEQYF. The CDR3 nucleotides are TGCAGTGCTCGACTAGCGGGAGTGAGGAACGAGCAGTACTTC.

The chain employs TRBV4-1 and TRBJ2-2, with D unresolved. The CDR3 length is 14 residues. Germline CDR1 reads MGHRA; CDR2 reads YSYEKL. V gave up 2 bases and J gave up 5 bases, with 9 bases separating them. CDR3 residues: CASSQLEWTGELFF. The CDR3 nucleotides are TGCGCCAGCAGCCAACTGGAGTGGACCGGGGAGCTGTTTTTT.

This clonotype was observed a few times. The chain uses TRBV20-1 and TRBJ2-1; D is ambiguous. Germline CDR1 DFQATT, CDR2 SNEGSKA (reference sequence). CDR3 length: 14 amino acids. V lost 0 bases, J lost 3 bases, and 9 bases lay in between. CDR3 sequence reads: CSAREAELYNEQFF. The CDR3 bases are TGCAGTGCTAGAGAGGCGGAACTCTACAATGAGCAGTTCTTC.

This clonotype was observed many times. The CDR3 DNA follows: TGCGCCAGCAGCTTAAGGGGGGAGCCCTACAATGAGCAGTTCTTC. Translated: CASSLRGEPYNEQFF. The chain carries TRBV5-1 and TRBJ2-1; D is perhaps TRBD1 or TRBD2 (6 bases each). This CDR3 region has 15 residues. Germline V gene lookup returns CDR1 SGHRS and CDR2 YFSETQ. V shed 2 bases and J shed 2 bases, with 11 bases lying between them. Together with reference TRBV5-1 and TRBJ2-1, the CDR3 gives the full variable domain: KAGVTQTPRYLIKTRGQQVTLSCSPISGHRSVSWYQQTPGQGLQFLFEYFSETQRNKGNFPGRFSGRQFSNSRSEMNVSTLELGDSALYLCASSLRGEPYNEQFFGPGTRLTVL.

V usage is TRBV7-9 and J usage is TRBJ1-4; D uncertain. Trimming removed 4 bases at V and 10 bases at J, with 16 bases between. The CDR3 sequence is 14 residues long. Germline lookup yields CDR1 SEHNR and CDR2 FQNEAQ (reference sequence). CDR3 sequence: CASSSDWAVGKLFF. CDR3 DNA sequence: TGTGCCAGCAGCTCGGATTGGGCAGTGGGAAAACTGTTTTTT. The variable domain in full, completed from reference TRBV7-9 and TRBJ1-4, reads DTGVSQNPRHKITKRGQNVTFRCDPISEHNRLYWYRQTLGQGPEFLTYFQNEAQLEKSRLLSDRFSAERPKGSFSTLEIQRTEQGDSAMYLCASSSDWAVGKLFFGSGTQLSVL.

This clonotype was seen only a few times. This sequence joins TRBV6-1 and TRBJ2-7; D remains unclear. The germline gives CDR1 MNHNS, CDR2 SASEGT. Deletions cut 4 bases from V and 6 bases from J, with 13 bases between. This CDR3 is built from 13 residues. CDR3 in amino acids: CASSGLLRLEQYF. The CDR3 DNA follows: TGTGCCAGCAGTGGCCTTTTGAGGCTCGAGCAGTACTTC.

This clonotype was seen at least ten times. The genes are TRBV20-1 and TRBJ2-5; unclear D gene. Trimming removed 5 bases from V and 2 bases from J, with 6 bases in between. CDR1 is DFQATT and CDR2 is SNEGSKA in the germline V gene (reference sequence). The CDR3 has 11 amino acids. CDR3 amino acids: CSALQQETQYF. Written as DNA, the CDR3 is TGCAGTGCTCTCCAACAAGAGACCCAGTACTTC.

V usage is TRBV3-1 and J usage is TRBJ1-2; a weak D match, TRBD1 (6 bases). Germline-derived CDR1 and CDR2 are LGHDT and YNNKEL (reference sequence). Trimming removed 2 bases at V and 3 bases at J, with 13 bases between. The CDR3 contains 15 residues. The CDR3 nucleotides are TGTGCCAGCAGCCAATGGTCGGGGGGGCACTATGGCTACACCTTC. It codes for CASSQWSGGHYGYTF.

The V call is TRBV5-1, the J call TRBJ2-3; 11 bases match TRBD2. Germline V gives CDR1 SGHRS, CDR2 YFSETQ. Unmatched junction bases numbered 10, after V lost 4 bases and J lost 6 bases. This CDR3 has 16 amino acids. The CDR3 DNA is TGCGCCAGCAGCCCCGGACTAGCGGGCGGAATCGATACGCAGTATTTT. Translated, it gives CASSPGLAGGIDTQYF.

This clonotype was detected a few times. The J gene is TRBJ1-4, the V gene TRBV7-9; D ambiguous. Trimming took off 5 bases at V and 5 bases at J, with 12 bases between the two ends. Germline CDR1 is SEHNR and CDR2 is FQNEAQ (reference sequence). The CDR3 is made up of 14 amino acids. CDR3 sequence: CASSTTDGNEKLFF. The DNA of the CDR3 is TGTGCCAGCAGCACTACCGACGGAAATGAAAAACTGTTTTTT.

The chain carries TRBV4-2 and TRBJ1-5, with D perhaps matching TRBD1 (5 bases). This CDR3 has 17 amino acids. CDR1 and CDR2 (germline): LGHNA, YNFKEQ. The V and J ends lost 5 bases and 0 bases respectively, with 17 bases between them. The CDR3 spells CASSSEHRGPSNQPQHF. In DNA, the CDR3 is TGTGCCAGCAGCTCAGAGCACCGGGGACCTAGCAATCAGCCCCAGCATTTT.

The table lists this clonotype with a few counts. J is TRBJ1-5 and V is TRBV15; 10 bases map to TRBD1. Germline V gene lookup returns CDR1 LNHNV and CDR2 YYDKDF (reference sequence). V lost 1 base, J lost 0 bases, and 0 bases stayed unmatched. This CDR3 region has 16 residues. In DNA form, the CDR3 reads TGTGCCACCAGCAGAGGGACAGGGGGTAGCAATCAGCCCCAGCATTTT. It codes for CATSRGTGGSNQPQHF.

DNA of the CDR3: TGTGCCAGCAGGGTGTTGAGCTCCTACAATGAGCAGTTCTTC. Translating gives CASRVLSSYNEQFF. The V gene is TRBV12-3 or TRBV12-4, the J gene TRBJ2-1; D gene uncertain. V shed 6 bases and J shed 0 bases, with 9 bases lying between them. This CDR3 has 14 amino acids.